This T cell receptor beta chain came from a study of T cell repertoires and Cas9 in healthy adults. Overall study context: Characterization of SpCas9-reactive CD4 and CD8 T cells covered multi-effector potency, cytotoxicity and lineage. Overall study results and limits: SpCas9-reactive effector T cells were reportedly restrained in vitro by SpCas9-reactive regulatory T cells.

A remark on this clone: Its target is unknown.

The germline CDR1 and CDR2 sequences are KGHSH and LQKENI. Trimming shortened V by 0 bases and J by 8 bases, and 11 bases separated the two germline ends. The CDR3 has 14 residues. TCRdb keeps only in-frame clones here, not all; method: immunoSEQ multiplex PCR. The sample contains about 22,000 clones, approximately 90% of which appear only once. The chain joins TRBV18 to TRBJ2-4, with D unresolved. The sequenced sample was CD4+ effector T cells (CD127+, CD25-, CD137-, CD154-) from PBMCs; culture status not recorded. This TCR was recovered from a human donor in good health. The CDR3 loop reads CASSPPDRADIQYF. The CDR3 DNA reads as TGTGCCAGCTCACCACCGGATAGGGCGGACATTCAGTACTTC.